The clone carrying this T cell receptor (beta chain) was observed a single time. The antigen is not known. The record originates from a study of shared clonotypes between healthy human individuals. TCRdb keeps only in-frame clones here, not all; method: immunoSEQ multiplex PCR. This table has about 2.5 million clones, approximately 90% appearing once. CDR3 length: 14 residues. Germline-derived CDR1 and CDR2 are SGHTS and YDEGEE. The V and J ends lost 0 bases and 7 bases, in that order; junction bases with no gene match: 6. Study results and caveats: When naive CD4 clonotypes were compared across a few donors, about 4.8% were shared.

V is TRBV5-8 and J is TRBJ1-2, with 7 bases lining up with TRBD1. The TCR originated in a man younger than 35 in good health. Some clones in this sample may be carry-over from other donors' samples. Sequenced: naive CD4+ T cells from PBMCs. The subset is: CD45RA+ positively selected. DNA for the CDR3: TGTGCCAGCAGCTTGGGGTCGGGACAGAGTGGCTACACCTTC. It yields the protein CASSLGSGQSGYTF.